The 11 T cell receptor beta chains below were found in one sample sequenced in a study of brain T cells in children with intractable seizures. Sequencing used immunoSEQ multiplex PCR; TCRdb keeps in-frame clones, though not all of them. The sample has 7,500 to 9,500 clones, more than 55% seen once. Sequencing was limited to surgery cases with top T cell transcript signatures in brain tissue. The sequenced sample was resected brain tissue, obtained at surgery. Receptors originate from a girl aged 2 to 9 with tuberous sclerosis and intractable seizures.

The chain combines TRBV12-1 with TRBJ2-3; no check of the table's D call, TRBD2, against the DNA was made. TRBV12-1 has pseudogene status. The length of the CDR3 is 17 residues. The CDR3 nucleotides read TGTGCCAGCAGCTCCGCTACTAGCGGGGGGCCAGTGGATACGCAGTATTTT. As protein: CASSSATSGGPVDTQYF.

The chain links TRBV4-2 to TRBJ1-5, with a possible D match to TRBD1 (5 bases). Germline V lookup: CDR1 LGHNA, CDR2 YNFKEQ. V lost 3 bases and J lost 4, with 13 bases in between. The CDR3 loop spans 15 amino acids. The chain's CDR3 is CASSHGRAGNQPQHF. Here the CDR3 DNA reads TGTGCCAGCAGCCACGGCAGGGCAGGGAATCAGCCCCAGCATTTT.

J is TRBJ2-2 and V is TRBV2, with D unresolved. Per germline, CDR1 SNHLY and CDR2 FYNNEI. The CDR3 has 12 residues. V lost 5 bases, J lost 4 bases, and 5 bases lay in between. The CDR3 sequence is CASSWSTGELFF. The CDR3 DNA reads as TGTGCCAGCAGTTGGAGCACCGGGGAGCTGTTTTTT. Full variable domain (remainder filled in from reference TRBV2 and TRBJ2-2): EPEVTQTPSHQVTQMGQEVILRCVPISNHLYFYWYRQILGQKVEFLVSFYNNEISEKSEIFDDQFSVERPDGSNFTLKIRSTKLEDSAMYFCASSWSTGELFFGEGSRLTVL.

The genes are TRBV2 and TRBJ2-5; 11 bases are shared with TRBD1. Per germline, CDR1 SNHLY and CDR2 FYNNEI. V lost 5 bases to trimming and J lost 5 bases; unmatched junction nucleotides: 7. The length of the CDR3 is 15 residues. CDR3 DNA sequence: TGTGCCAGCAGTAGGACAGGGGGCGTTAGGGAGACCCAGTACTTC. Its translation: CASSRTGGVRETQYF.

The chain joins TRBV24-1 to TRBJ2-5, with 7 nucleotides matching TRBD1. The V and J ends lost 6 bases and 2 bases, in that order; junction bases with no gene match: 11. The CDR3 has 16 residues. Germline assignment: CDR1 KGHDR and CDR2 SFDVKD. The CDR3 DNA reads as TGTGCCACCAGTAAGCCACAGGGGCGAGGGCAAGAGACCCAGTACTTC. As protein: CATSKPQGRGQETQYF.

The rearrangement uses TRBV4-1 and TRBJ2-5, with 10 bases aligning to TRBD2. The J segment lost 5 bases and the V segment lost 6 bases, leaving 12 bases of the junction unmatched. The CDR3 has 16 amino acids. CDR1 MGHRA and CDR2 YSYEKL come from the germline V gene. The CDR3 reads CASRTTGRTSGETQYF. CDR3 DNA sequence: TGCGCCAGCAGGACGACCGGGAGGACTAGCGGTGAGACCCAGTACTTC.

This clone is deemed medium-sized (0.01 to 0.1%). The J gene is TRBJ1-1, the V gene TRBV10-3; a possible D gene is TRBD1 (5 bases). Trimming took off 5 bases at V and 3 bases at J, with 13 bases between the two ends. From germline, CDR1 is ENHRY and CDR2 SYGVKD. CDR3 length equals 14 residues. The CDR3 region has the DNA TGTGCCATCAGTCCGGGGACCGACTACACTGAAGCTTTCTTT. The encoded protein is CAISPGTDYTEAFF.

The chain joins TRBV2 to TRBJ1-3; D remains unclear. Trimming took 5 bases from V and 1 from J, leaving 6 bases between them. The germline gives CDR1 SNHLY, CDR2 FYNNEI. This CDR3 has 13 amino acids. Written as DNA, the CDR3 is TGTGCCAGCAGTAGGGATTCTGGAAACACCATATATTTT. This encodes CASSRDSGNTIYF. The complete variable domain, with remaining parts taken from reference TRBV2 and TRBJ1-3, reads EPEVTQTPSHQVTQMGQEVILRCVPISNHLYFYWYRQILGQKVEFLVSFYNNEISEKSEIFDDQFSVERPDGSNFTLKIRSTKLEDSAMYFCASSRDSGNTIYFGEGSWLTVV.

The CDR3 bases are TGTGCCAGCTCACCCAATATGGACAGTTACGAGCAGTACGTC. Its translation: CASSPNMDSYEQYV. The chain has TRBV18 and TRBJ2-7, with a weak D call TRBD1 (6 bases). The length of the CDR3 is 14 residues. The ends were cut back, 3 bases at V and 4 bases at J, with 13 bases in the middle. In germline, CDR1 is KGHSH, CDR2 LQKENI.

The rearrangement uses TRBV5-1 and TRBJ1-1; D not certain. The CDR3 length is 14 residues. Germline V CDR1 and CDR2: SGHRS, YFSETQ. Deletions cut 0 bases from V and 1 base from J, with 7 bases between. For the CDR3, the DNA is TGCGCCAGCAGCTTGGGACAAACGAACACTGAAGCTTTCTTT. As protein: CASSLGQTNTEAFF.

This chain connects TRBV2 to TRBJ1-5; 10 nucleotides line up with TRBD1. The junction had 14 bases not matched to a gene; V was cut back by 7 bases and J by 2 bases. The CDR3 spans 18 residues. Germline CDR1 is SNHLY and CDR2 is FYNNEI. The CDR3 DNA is TGTGCCAGCACCGGGGACAGGGGCATTGAAATTGGCAATCAGCCCCAGCATTTT. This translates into CASTGDRGIEIGNQPQHF.